This T cell receptor beta chain stems from a study of blood T cell repertoires in COVID-19. Study-wide background: The United States, Italy and Spain supplied acute and convalescent COVID-19 samples. T cells, B-cell-depleted T cells, or PBMCs provided the cDNA or gDNA that served as material.

Followed over time, Seattle patients had been enrolled while infection was active. As handled by the study authors: Estimated nucleated cell counts came from reference gene primer amplification. Produced via immunoSEQ multiplex PCR; TCRdb's table is partial and in-frame only. The DNA was the basis for D and trimming; V, J and clone size are from that table. The table shows 140,000 or so clones, with about 85% occurring only once. From germline, CDR1 is MNHEY and CDR2 SVGAGI. V lost 7 bases and J 5 bases, leaving 18 bases between the germline ends. This CDR3 has 15 residues. The rearrangement joins TRBV6-5 to TRBJ2-4; maybe TRBD1 (6 bases). The sequenced sample consisted of peripheral blood. This receptor was taken from a woman between 70 and 85 years old with COVID-19, enrolled during active disease. CDR3 loop: CASKQGSLVENIQYF. The CDR3, as DNA: TGTGCCAGCAAGCAGGGGTCTCTCGTCGAAAACATTCAGTACTTC.